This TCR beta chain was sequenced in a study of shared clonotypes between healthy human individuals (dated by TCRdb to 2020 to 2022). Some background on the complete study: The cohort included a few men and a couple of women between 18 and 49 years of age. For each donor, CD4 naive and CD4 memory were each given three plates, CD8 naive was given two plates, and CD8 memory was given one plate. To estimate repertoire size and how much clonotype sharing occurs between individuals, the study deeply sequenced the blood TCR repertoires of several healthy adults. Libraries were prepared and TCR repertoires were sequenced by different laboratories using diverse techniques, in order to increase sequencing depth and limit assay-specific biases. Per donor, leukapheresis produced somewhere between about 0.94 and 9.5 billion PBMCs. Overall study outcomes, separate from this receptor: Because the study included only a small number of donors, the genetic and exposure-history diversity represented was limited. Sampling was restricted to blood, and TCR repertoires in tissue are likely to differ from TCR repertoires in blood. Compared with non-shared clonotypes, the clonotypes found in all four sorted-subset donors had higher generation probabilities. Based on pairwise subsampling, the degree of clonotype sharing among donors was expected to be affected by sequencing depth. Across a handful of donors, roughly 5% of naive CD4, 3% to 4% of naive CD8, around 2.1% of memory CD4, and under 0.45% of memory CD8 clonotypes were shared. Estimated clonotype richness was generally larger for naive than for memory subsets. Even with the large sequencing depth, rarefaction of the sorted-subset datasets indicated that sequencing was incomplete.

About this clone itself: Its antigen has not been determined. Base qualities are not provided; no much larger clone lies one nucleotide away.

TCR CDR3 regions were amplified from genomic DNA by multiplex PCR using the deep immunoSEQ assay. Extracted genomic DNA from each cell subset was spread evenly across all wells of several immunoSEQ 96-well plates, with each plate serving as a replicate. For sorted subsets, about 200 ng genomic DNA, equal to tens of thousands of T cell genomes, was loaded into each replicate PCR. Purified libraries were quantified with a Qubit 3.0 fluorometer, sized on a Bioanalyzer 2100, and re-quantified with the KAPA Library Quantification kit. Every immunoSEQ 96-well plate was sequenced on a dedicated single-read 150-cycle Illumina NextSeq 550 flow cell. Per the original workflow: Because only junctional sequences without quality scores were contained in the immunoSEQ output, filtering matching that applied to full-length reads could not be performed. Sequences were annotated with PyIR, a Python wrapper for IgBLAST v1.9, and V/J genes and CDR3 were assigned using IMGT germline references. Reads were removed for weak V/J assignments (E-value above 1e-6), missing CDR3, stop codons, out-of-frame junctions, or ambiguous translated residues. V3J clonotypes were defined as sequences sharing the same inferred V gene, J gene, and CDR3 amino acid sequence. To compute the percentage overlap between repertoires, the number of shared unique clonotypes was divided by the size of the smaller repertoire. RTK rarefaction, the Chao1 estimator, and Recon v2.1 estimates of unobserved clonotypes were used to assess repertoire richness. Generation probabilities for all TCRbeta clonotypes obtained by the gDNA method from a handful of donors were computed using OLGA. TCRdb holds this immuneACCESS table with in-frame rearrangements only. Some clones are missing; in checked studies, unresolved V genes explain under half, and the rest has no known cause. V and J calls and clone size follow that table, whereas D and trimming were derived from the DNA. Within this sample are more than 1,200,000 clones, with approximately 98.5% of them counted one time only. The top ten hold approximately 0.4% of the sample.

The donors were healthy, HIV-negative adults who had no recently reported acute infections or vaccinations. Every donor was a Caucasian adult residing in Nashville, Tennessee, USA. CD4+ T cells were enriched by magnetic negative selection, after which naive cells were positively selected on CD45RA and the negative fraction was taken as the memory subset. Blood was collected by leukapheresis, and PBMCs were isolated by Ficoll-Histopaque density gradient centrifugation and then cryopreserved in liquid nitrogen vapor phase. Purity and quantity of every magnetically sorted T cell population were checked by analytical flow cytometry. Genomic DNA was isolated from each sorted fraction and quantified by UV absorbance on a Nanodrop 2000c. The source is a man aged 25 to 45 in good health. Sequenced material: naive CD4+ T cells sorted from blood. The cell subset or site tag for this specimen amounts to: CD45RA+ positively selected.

The bases are TGCGCCAGCAGACCTGGCGGGGCCGGAGAGACCCAGTACTTC. It codes for CASRPGGAGETQYF. The chain is encoded by TRBV5-1 joined to TRBJ2-5; the D gene is perhaps TRBD2, from 6 matching bases. Taken from the germline V gene, the CDR1 and CDR2 loops are SGHRS and YFSETQ. The CDR3 numbers 14 residues from cysteine through phenylalanine. Only the CDR3 part of the read is kept: 42 bases, read in frame from the first base. V is clipped by 5 bases and J by 4 bases, and the sequence between their germline boundaries is 15 bases long. Extended through the reference TRBV5-1 and TRBJ2-5 proteins, this CDR3 yields the full variable domain: KAGVTQTPRYLIKTRGQQVTLSCSPISGHRSVSWYQQTPGQGLQFLFEYFSETQRNKGNFPGRFSGRQFSNSRSEMNVSTLELGDSALYLCASRPGGAGETQYFGPGTRLLVL.